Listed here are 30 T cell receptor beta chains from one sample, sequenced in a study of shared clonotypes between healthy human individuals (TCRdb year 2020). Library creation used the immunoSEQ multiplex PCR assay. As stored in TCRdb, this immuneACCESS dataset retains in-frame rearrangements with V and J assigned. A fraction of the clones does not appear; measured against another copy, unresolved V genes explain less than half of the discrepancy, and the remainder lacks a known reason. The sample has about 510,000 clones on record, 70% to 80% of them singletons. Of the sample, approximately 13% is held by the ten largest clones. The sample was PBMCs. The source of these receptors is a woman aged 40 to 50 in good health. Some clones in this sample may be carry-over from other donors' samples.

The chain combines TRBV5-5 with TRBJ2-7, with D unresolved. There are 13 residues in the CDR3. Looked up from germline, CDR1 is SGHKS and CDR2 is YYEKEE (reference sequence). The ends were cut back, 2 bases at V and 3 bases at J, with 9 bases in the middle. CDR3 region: CASSFEADYEQYF. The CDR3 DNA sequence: TGTGCCAGCAGCTTTGAGGCAGACTACGAGCAGTACTTC. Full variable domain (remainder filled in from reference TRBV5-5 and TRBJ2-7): DAGVTQSPTHLIKTRGQQVTLRCSPISGHKSVSWYQQVLGQGPQFIFQYYEKEERGRGNFPDRFSARQFPNYSSELNVNALLLGDSALYLCASSFEADYEQYFGPGTRLTVT.

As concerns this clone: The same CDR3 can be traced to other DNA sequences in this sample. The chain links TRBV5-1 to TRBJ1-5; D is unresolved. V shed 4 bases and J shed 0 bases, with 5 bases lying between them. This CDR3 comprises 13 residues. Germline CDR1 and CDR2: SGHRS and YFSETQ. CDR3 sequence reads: CASSPDSNQPQHF. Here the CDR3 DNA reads TGCGCCAGCAGCCCAGATAGCAATCAGCCCCAGCATTTT.

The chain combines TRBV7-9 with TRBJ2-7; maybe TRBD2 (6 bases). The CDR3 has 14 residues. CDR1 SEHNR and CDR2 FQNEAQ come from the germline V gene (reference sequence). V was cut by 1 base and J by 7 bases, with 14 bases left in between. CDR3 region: CASSLEGGLREQYF. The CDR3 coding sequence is TGTGCCAGCAGCTTAGAAGGAGGGCTGAGGGAGCAGTACTTC.

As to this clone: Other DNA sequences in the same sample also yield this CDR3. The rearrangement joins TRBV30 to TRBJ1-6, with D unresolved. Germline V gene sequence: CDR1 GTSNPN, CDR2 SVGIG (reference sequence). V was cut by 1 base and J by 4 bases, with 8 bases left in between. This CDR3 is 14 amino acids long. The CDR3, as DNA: TGTGCCTGGAGTGGGACGGCTTATAATTCACCCCTCCACTTT. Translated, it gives CAWSGTAYNSPLHF. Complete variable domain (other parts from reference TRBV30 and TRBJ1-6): SQTIHQWPATLVQPVGSPLSLECTVEGTSNPNLYWYRQAAGRGLQLLFYSVGIGQISSEVPQNLSASRPQDRQFILSSKKLLLSDSGFYLCAWSGTAYNSPLHFGNGTRLTVT.

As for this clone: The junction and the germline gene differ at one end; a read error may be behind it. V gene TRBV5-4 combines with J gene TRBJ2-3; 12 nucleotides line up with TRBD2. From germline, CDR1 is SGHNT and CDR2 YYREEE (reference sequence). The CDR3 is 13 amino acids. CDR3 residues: CACRLAGAYTQYF. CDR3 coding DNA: TGTGCCTGCAGACTAGCGGGAGCGTATACGCAGTATTTT.

In DNA, the CDR3 is TGTGCCAGCAGTGTGTGGTCATCCGAGCAGTACTTC. Its protein product is CASSVWSSEQYF. The gene calls are TRBV2 and TRBJ2-7; D is undetermined. V gave up 4 bases and J gave up 6 bases, with 10 bases separating them. The length of the CDR3 is 12 residues. Germline CDR1 reads SNHLY; CDR2 reads FYNNEI.

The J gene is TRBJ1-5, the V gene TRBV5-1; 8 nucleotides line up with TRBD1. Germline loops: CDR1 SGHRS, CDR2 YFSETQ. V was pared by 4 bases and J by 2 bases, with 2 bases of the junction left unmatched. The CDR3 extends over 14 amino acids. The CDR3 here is CASSATGGNQPQHF. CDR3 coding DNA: TGCGCCAGCAGCGCGACAGGGGGCAATCAGCCCCAGCATTTT.

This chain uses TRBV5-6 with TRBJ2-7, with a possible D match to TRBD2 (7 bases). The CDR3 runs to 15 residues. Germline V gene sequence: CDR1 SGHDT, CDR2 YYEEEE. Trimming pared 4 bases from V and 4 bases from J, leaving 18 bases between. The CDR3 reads CASSQQYREGYEQYF. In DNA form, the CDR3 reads TGTGCCAGCAGCCAGCAGTACAGGGAGGGGTACGAGCAGTACTTC.

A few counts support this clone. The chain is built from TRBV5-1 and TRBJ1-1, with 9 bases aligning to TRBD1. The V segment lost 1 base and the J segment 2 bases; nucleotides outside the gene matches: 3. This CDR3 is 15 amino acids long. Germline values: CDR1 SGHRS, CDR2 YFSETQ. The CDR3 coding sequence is TGCGCCAGCAGCTTGTTTACAGGGGGCAACACTGAAGCTTTCTTT. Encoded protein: CASSLFTGGNTEAFF.

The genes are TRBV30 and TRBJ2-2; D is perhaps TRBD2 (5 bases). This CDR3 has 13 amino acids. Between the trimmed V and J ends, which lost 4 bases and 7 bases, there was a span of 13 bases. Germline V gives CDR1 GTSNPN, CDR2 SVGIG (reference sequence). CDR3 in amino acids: CAWTGLRIGELFF. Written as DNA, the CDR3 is TGTGCCTGGACAGGACTTAGGATCGGGGAGCTGTTTTTT.

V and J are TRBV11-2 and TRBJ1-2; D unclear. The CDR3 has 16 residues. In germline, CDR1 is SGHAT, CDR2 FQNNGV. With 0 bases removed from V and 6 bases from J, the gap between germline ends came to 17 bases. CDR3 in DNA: TGTGCCAGCAGCTTAGATCTTTATACCCCGAGGGATGGCTACACCTTC. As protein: CASSLDLYTPRDGYTF.

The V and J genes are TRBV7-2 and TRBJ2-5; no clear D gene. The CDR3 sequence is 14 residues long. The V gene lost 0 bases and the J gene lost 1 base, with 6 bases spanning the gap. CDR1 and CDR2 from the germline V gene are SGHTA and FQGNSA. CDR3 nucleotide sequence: TGTGCCAGCAGCTTAGCCGTCCCCCAAGAGACCCAGTACTTC. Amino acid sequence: CASSLAVPQETQYF.

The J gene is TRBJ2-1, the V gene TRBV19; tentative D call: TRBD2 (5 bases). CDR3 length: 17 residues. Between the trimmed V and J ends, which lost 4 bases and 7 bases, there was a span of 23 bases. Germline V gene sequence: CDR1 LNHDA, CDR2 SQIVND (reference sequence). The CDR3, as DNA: TGTGCCAGTAGTACCCCAGCGAGGGAACTGGGAGCGAATGAGCAGTTCTTC. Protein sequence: CASSTPARELGANEQFF.

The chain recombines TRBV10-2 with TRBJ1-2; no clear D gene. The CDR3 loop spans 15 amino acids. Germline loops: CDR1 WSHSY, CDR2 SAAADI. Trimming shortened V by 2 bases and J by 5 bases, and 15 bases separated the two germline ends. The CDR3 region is CASSEGREASYGYTF. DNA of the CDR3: TGCGCCAGCAGTGAGGGCCGGGAGGCTAGTTATGGCTACACCTTC.

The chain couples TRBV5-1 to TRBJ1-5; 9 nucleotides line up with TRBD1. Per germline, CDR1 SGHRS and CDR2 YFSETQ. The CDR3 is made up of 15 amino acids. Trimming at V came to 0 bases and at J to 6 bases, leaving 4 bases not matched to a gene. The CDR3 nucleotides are TGCGCCAGCAGCTTGGGGGGACAGGGCGGTCAGCCCCAGCATTTT. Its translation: CASSLGGQGGQPQHF.

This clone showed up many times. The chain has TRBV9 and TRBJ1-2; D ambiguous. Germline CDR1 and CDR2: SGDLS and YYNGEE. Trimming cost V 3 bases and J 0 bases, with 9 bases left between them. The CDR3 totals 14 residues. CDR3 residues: CASSDPTANYGYTF. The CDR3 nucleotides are TGTGCCAGCAGCGACCCAACAGCTAACTATGGCTACACCTTC.

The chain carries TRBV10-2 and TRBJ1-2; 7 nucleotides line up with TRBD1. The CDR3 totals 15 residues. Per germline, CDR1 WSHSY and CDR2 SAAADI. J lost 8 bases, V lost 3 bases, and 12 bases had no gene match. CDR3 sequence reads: CASSEALDRTRGYTF. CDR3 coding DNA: TGCGCCAGCAGTGAAGCCCTGGACAGGACGAGGGGCTACACCTTC.

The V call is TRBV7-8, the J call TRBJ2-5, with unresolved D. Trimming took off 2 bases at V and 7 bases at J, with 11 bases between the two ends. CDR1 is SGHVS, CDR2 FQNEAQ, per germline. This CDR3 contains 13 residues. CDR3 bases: TGTGCCAGCAGCTTACTCGACGTTGGGACCCAGTACTTC. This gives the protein CASSLLDVGTQYF.

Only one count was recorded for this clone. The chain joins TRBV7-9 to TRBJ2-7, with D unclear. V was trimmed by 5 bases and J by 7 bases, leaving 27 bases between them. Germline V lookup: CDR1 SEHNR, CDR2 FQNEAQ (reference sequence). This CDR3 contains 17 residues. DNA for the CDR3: TGTGCCAGCAGCCGAAATATTAGGACCCCCCCCCATGAGGAGCAGTACTTC. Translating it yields CASSRNIRTPPHEEQYF.

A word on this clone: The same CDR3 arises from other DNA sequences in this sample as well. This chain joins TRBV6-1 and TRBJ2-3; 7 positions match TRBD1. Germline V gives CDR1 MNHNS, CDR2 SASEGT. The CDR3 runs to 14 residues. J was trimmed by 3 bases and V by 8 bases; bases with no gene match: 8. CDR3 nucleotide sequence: TGTGCCAGCTTAAAGGGACAGCGAACAGATACGCAGTATTTT. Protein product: CASLKGQRTDTQYF.

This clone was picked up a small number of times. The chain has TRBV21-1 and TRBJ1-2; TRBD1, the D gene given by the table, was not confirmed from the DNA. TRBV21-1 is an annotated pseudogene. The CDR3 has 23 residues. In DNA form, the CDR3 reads TGTGCCAGCAGCAAAGTGGGGGGTACAGCCCAGGGGGACAAAAGAAGAACTAACTATGGCTACACCTTC. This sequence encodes CASSKVGGTAQGDKRRTNYGYTF.

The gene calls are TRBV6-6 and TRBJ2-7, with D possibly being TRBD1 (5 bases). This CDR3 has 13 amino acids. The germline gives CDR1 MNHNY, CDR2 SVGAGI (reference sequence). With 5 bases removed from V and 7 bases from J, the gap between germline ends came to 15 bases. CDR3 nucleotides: TGTGCCAGCAGTCCCGCTACCCAGGGAGAGCAGTACTTC. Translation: CASSPATQGEQYF.

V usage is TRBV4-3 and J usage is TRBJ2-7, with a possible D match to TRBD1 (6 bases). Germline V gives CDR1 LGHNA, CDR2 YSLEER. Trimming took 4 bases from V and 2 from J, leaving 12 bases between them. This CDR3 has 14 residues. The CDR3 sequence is CASSRSQGPYEQYF. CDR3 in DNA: TGCGCCAGCAGCCGATCACAGGGTCCCTACGAGCAGTACTTC.

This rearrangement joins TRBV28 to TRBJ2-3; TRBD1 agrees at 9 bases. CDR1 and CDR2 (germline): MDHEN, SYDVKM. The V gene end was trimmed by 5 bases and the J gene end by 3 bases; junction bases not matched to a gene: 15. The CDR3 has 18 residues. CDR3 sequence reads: CASSNPGQGGVFTDTQYF. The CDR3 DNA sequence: TGTGCCAGCAGTAACCCGGGACAGGGTGGGGTGTTTACAGATACGCAGTATTTT.

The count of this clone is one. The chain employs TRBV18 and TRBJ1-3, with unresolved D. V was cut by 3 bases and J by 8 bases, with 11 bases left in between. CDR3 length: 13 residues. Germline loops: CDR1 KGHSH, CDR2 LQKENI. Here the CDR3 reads CASSPSRLDTIYF. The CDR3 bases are TGTGCCAGCTCACCTTCGAGGCTCGACACCATATATTTT. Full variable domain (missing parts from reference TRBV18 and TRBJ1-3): NAGVMQNPRHLVRRRGQEARLRCSPMKGHSHVYWYRQLPEEGLKFMVYLQKENIIDESGMPKERFSAEFPKEGPSILRIQQVVRGDSAAYFCASSPSRLDTIYFGEGSWLTVV.

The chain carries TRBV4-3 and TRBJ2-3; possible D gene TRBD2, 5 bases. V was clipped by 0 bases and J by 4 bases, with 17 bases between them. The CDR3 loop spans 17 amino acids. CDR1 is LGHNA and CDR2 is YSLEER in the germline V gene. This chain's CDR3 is CASSQELARGSSDTQYF. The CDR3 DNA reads TGCGCCAGCAGCCAAGAGTTGGCTAGAGGGAGCTCAGATACGCAGTATTTT.

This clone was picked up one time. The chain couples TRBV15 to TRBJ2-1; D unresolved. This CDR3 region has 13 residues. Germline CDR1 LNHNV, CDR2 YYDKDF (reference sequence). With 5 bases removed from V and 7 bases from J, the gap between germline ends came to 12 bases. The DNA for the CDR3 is TGTGCCACCAGCTTTCAAACCGGAAATGAGCAGTTCTTC. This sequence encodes CATSFQTGNEQFF.

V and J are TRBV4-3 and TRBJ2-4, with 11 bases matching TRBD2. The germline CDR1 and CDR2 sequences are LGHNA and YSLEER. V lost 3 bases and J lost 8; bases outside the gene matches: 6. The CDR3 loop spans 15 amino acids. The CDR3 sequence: CASSHNLAGGDIQYF. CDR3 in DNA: TGCGCCAGCAGCCATAACTTAGCGGGAGGGGACATTCAGTACTTC.

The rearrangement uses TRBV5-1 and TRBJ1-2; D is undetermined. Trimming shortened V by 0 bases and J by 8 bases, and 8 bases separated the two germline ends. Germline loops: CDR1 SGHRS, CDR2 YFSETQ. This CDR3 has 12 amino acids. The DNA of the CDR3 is TGCGCCAGCAGCTTGGAAGGGAACGGCTACACCTTC. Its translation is CASSLEGNGYTF. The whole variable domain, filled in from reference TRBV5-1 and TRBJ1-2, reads KAGVTQTPRYLIKTRGQQVTLSCSPISGHRSVSWYQQTPGQGLQFLFEYFSETQRNKGNFPGRFSGRQFSNSRSEMNVSTLELGDSALYLCASSLEGNGYTFGSGTRLTVV.

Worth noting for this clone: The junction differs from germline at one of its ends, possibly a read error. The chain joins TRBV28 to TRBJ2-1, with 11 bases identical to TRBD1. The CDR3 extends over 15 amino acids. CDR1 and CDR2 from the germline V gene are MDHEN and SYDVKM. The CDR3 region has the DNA TGTGCCAGCAGTTTACGGACAGGGGGCTACACTGAGCAGTTCTTC. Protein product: CASSLRTGGYTEQFF.